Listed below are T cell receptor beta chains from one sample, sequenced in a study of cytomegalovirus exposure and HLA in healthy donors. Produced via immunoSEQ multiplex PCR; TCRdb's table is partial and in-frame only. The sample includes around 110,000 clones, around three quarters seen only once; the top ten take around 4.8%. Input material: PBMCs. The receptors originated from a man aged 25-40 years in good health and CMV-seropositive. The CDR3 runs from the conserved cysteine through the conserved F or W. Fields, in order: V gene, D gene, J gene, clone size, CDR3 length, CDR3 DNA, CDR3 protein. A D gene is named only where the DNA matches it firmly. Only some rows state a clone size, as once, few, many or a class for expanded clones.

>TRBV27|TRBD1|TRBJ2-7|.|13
TGTGCCAGCAGTTTGTACAGGGGGTCCGAGCAGTACTTC
CASSLYRGSEQYF
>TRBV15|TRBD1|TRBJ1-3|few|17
TGTGCCACCAGCGGATGGGACAGTACGAGCTCTGGAAACACCATATATTTT
CATSGWDSTSSGNTIYF
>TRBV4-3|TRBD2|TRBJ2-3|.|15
TGCGCCAGCAGACTAGCGGGGGGTTCCACAGATACGCAGTATTTT
CASRLAGGSTDTQYF
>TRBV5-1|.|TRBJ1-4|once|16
TGCGCCAGCAGCTTATCGGGTCGAAGGACTAATGAAAAACTGTTTTTT
CASSLSGRRTNEKLFF
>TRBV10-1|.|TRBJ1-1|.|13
TGCGCCAGCAGTGAATTCAGGGGCACTGAAGCTTTCTTT
CASSEFRGTEAFF
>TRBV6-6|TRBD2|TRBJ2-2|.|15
TGTGCCAGCAGTTACGTCCAGCGGGGTACCGGGGAGCTGTTTTTT
CASSYVQRGTGELFF
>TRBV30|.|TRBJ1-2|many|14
TGTGCCTGGAGCACAATTACAGGGACGCAAGGCTACACCTTC
CAWSTITGTQGYTF
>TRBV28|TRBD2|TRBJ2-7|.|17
TGTGCCAGCAGTTCCCCCTTTAGCGGGGGGCCCGCCTACGAGCAGTACTTC
CASSSPFSGGPAYEQYF
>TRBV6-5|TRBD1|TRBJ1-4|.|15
TGTGCCAGCAGCCGCGGGACAGGGAATAATGAAAAACTGTTTTTT
CASSRGTGNNEKLFF
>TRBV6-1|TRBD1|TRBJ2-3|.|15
TGTGCCAGCACCATGGACAGGAGGAGCACAGATACGCAGTATTTT
CASTMDRRSTDTQYF
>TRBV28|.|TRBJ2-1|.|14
TGTGCCATCTGGGGCCGGAGCTCCTACAATGAGCAGTTCTTC
CAIWGRSSYNEQFF
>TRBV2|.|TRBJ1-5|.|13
TGTGCCAGCAGTGGGGGAGGGAATCAGCCCCAGCATTTT
CASSGGGNQPQHF
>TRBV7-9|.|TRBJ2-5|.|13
TGTTCCAGCAGCCGTTCTCGAGGGGAGACCCAGTACTTC
CSSSRSRGETQYF
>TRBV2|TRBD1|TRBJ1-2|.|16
TGTGCCAGCAGGGTGACAGGGGGGCCATCTAACTATGGCTACACCTTC
CASRVTGGPSNYGYTF
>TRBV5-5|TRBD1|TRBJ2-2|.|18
TGTGCCAGCAGCTTGGCCCGACAGGGCGGTCGGAACACCGGGGAGCTGTTTTTT
CASSLARQGGRNTGELFF
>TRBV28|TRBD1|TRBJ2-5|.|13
TGTGCCAGCAGTTACAGGGGGCAAGAGACCCAGTACTTC
CASSYRGQETQYF
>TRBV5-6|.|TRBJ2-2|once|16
TGTGCCAGCAGTCGTATGGGGCAGGGGTGGACCGGGGAGCTGTTTTTT
CASSRMGQGWTGELFF
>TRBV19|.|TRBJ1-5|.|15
TGTGCCAGTAGTATAGCCCCAGATAGCAATCAGCCCCAGCATTTT
CASSIAPDSNQPQHF
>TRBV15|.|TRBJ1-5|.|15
TGTGCCACCAGCAGAGATTACCATAGTAATCAGCCCCAGCATTTT
CATSRDYHSNQPQHF
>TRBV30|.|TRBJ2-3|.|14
TGTGCCTGGAGTCCCCCCAGTGGCACAGATACGCAGTATTTT
CAWSPPSGTDTQYF
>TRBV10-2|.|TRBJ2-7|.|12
TGCGCCAGCAGTGCGGTAGAACGCGAGCAGTACTTC
CASSAVEREQYF
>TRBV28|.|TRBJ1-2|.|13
TGTGCCCACGCGGGCGCCCCTAACTATGGCTACACCTTC
CAHAGAPNYGYTF
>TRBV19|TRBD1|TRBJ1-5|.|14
TGTGCCAGTAGTGGGACAGGGGGCAATCAGCCCCAGCATTTT
CASSGTGGNQPQHF
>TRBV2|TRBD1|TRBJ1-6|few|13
TGTGCCAGCGGGGACAGGGGGATTTCACCCCTCCACTTT
CASGDRGISPLHF
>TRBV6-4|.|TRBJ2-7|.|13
TGTGCCAGCAGTTCTGACGGGGTTGGGGAGCAGTACTTC
CASSSDGVGEQYF
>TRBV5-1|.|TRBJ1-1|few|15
TGCGCCAGCAGCTCCGCGTGGGGGGAGCACACTGAAGCTTTCTTT
CASSSAWGEHTEAFF
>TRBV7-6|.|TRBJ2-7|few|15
TGTGCCAGCAGCTTACTCGATCGGGGGAACGGCGAGCAGTACTTC
CASSLLDRGNGEQYF
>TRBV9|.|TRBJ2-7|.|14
TGTGCCAGCAGCAGGGACAATTACTTCTACGAGCAGTACTTC
CASSRDNYFYEQYF
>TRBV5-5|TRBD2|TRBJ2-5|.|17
TGTGCCAGCAGCCGGGTTGGGGGGGGAGAAATCCAAGAGACCCAGTACTTC
CASSRVGGGEIQETQYF
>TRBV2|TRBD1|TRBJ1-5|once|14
TGTGCCAGCAGGGCTGGGACAGGGGGACTACCCCAGCATTTT
CASRAGTGGLPQHF
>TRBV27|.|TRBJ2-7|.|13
TGTGCCAGCAGTTTATCCCTCAGGGACGAGCAGTACTTC
CASSLSLRDEQYF
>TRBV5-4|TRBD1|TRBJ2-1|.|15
TGTGCCAGCAGCCCCGACAGGGCTGACTACAATGAGCAGTTCTTC
CASSPDRADYNEQFF
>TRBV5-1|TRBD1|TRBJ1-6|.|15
TGCGCCAGCAGCACTGGGACAGGGACGGGTTCACCCCTCCACTTT
CASSTGTGTGSPLHF
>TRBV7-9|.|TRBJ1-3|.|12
TGTGCCAGCAGCCCCCCAGGGAACACCATATATTTT
CASSPPGNTIYF
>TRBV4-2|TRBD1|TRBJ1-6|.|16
TGTGCCAGCAGCTATTCCGCCGGGACAGGGGGTTCACCCCTCCACTTT
CASSYSAGTGGSPLHF
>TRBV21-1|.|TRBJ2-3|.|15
TGTGCCAGCAGCAATATGGGGGGGGCAGCAGATACGCAGTATTTT
CASSNMGGAADTQYF
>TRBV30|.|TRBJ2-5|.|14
TGTGCCTGGAACAGACAGCCCAACCAAGAGACCCAGTACTTC
CAWNRQPNQETQYF
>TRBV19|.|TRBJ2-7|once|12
TGTGCCAGTAGTACCATCCGGGATACCAAGAACTTC
CASSTIRDTKNF
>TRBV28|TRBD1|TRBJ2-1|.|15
TGTGCCAGCGGGCCTTGGGACAGGGAGTACAATGAGCAGTTCTTC
CASGPWDREYNEQFF
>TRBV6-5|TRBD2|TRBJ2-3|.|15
TGTGCCAGCAGTGGACTAGCGGGGGGCACAGATACGCAGTATTTT
CASSGLAGGTDTQYF
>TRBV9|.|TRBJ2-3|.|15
TGTGCCAGCAGCGTAGTTCCAGGCCACTCAGATACGCAGTATTTT
CASSVVPGHSDTQYF
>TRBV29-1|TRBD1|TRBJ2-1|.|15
TGCAGCGCCTTCTCCTCACAGGGGGCCGGCAATGAGCAGTTCTTC
CSAFSSQGAGNEQFF